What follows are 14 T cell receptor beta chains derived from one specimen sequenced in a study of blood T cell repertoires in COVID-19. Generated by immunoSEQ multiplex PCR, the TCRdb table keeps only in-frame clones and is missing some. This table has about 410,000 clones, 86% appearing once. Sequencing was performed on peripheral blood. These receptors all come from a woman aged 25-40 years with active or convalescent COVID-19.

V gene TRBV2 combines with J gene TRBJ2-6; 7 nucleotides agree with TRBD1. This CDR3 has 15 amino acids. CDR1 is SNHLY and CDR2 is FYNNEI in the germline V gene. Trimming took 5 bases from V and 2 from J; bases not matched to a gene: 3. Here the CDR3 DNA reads TGTGCCAGCAGTCAACAGGGGACTGGGGCCAACGTCCTGACTTTC. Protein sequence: CASSQQGTGANVLTF. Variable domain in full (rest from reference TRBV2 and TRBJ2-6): EPEVTQTPSHQVTQMGQEVILRCVPISNHLYFYWYRQILGQKVEFLVSFYNNEISEKSEIFDDQFSVERPDGSNFTLKIRSTKLEDSAMYFCASSQQGTGANVLTFGAGSRLTVL.

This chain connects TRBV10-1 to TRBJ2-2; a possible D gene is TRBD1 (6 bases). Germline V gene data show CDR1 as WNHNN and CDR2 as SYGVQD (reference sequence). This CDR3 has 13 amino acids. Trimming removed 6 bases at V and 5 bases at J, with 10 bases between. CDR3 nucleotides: TGCGCCAGCAGGGGACAACTAACCGGGGAGCTGTTTTTT. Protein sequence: CASRGQLTGELFF.

CDR3 DNA: TGTGCCAGCAGCTTAGGCGGGATTAGCACAGATACGCAGTATTTT. Amino acids: CASSLGGISTDTQYF. The chain recombines TRBV7-9 with TRBJ2-3; D may be TRBD2 (6 bases). The CDR3 is 15 residues long. The germline CDR1 and CDR2 sequences are SEHNR and FQNEAQ (reference sequence). Trimming left V 1 base short and J 0 bases short, with 8 bases between.

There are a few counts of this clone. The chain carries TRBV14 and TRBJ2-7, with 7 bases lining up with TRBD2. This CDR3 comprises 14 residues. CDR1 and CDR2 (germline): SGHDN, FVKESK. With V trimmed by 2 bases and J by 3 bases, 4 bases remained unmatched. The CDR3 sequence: CASSQYGGSYEQYF. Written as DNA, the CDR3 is TGTGCCAGCAGCCAATATGGCGGGAGCTACGAGCAGTACTTC.

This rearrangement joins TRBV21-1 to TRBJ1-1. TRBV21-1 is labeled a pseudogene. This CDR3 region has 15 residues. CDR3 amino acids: CASSKGGGAGRGAFF. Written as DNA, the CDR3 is TGTGCCAGCAGTAAGGGGGGGGGCGCAGGGCGCGGAGCTTTCTTT.

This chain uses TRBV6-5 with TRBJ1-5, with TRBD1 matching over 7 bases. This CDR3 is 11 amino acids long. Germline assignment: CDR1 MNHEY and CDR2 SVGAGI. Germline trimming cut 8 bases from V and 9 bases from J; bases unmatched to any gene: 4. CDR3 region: CASRQGGPQHF. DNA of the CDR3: TGTGCCAGCCGTCAGGGGGGGCCCCAGCATTTT.

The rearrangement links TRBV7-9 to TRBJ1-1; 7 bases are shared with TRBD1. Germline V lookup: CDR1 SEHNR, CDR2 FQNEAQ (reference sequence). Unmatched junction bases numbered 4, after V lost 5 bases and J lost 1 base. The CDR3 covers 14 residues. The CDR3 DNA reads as TGTGCCAGCAGCCTCCGGACAGGGAACACTGAAGCTTTCTTT. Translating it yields CASSLRTGNTEAFF. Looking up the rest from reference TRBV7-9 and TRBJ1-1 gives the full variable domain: DTGVSQNPRHKITKRGQNVTFRCDPISEHNRLYWYRQTLGQGPEFLTYFQNEAQLEKSRLLSDRFSAERPKGSFSTLEIQRTEQGDSAMYLCASSLRTGNTEAFFGQGTRLTVV.

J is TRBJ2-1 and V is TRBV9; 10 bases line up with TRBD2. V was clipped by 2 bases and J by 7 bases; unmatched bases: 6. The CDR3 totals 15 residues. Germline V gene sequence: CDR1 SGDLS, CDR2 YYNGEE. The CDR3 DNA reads TGTGCCAGCAGCGTTGAACTAGCGGGAAGGAATGAGCAGTTCTTC. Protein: CASSVELAGRNEQFF.

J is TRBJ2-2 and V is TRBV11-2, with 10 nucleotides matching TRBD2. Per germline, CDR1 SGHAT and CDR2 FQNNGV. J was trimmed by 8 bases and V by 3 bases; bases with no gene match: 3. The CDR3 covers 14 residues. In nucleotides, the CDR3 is TGTGCCAGCAGCTTCCTAGCGGGGGCTGGGGAGCTGTTTTTT. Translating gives CASSFLAGAGELFF. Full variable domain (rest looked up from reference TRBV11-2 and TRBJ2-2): EAGVAQSPRYKIIEKRQSVAFWCNPISGHATLYWYQQILGQGPKLLIQFQNNGVVDDSQLPKDRFSAERLKGVDSTLKIQPAKLEDSAVYLCASSFLAGAGELFFGEGSRLTVL.

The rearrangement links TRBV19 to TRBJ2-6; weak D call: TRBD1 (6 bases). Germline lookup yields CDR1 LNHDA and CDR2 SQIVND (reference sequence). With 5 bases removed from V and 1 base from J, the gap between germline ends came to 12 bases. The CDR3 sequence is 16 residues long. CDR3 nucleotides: TGTGCCAGTAGTGACCAACAGGGTTCTGGGGCCAACGTCCTGACTTTC. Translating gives CASSDQQGSGANVLTF.

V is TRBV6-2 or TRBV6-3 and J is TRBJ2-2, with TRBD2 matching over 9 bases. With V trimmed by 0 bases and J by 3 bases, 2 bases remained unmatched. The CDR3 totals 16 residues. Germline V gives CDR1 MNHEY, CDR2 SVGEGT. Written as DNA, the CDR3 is TGTGCCAGCAGTTACTCCACTAGCGGGCACACCGGGGAGCTGTTTTTT. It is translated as CASSYSTSGHTGELFF.

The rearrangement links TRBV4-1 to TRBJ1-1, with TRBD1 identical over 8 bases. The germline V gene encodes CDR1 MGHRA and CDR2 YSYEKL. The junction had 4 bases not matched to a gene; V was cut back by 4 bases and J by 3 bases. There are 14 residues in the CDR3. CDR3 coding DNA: TGCGCCAGCAGCCCTACGACAGGGGACACTGAAGCTTTCTTT. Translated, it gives CASSPTTGDTEAFF.

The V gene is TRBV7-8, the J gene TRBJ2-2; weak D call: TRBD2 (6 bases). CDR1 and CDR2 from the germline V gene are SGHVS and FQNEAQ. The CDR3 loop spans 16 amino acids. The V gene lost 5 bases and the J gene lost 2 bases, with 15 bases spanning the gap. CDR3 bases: TGTGCCAGCAGCCCAACCGGGACTGTTAACACCGGGGAGCTGTTTTTT. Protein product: CASSPTGTVNTGELFF.

Here the CDR3 reads CASWGGLSNTEAFF. The CDR3 DNA follows: TGTGCCAGCTGGGGGGGGCTATCGAACACTGAAGCTTTCTTT. This chain links TRBV3-1 (or the pseudogene TRBV3-2) with TRBJ1-1; D may be TRBD1 (6 bases). In germline, CDR1 is LGHDT, CDR2 YNNKEL (reference sequence). V lost 8 bases and J lost 1, with 14 bases in between. The CDR3 totals 14 residues.